These 18 T cell receptor beta chains came from one sample sequenced in a study of T cells in Graves' hyperthyroidism and ophthalmopathy. Amplified regions were TCR beta CDR3 sequences from RNA transcripts. The HTBI primer set was used in a first-round RT-PCR of the TCR CDR3. In TCRdb, the multiplex PCR reads were re-called with MiXCR into one record per CDR3 protein. The table records more than 500,000 distinct CDR3 sequences, about 17% of them present only once. Sequencing was performed on blood. The source of these receptors is a woman between 25 and 40 years old with Graves' hyperthyroidism.

The table lists this clonotype with many counts. CDR3 sequence (DNA): TGTGCCAGCAGTCGTTATAGGTGGGAGCAGTACTTC. Residues: CASSRYRWEQYF. V usage is TRBV6-2 or TRBV6-3 and J usage is TRBJ2-7, with unresolved D. Trimming removed 5 bases from V and 7 bases from J, with 12 bases in between. Germline CDR1 MNHEY, CDR2 SVGEGT. The CDR3 sequence is 12 residues long.

This clonotype was recorded at least ten times. Here the CDR3 DNA reads TGTGCCAGCAGTTTCCTCGACAGAGCCGAAGCTTTCTTT. Translating it yields CASSFLDRAEAFF. The chain carries TRBV27 and TRBJ1-1; maybe TRBD1 (5 bases). Germline V CDR1 and CDR2: MNHEY, SMNVEV (reference sequence). This CDR3 contains 13 residues. The V end lost 3 bases, the J end lost 8 bases, and 13 bases lay between the germline ends.

This clonotype was recorded many times. The chain carries TRBV28 and TRBJ2-7, with D unresolved. Germline V gene data show CDR1 as MDHEN and CDR2 as SYDVKM. This CDR3 spans 14 amino acids. The V gene lost 1 base and the J gene lost 3 bases, with 10 bases spanning the gap. In DNA, the CDR3 is TGTGCCAGCAGTTTATCTGGGATAAACTACGAGCAGTACTTC. This encodes CASSLSGINYEQYF.

The chain employs TRBV11-2 and TRBJ2-5, with TRBD1 matching 12 bases. The V and J ends lost 2 bases and 6 bases, in that order; junction bases with no gene match: 13. CDR3 length equals 18 residues. CDR1 is SGHAT and CDR2 is FQNNGV in the germline V gene. CDR3 protein: CASSLTGRGQGAGKTQYF. Written as DNA, the CDR3 is TGTGCCAGCAGCTTAACCGGAAGGGGACAGGGGGCAGGAAAGACCCAGTACTTC. Full variable domain (outside the CDR3, taken from reference TRBV11-2 and TRBJ2-5): EAGVAQSPRYKIIEKRQSVAFWCNPISGHATLYWYQQILGQGPKLLIQFQNNGVVDDSQLPKDRFSAERLKGVDSTLKIQPAKLEDSAVYLCASSLTGRGQGAGKTQYFGPGTRLLVL.

The V gene is TRBV3-1, the J gene TRBJ1-1; no clear D gene. Between the trimmed V and J ends, which lost 0 bases and 4 bases, there was a span of 12 bases. This CDR3 contains 15 residues. The germline gives CDR1 LGHDT, CDR2 YNNKEL (reference sequence). The CDR3 sequence is CASSQDRRGRTEAFF. The CDR3 region has the DNA TGTGCCAGCAGCCAAGATAGGAGAGGACGCACTGAAGCTTTCTTT.

This clonotype came up many times. V and J are TRBV6-1 and TRBJ2-7; perhaps TRBD2 as D (5 bases). Trimming took 6 bases from V and 0 from J, leaving 15 bases between them. CDR1 MNHNS and CDR2 SASEGT come from the germline V gene. This CDR3 region has 15 residues. The CDR3, as DNA: TGTGCCAGCAGCATTCTAGCTCTCGACTCCTACGAGCAGTACTTC. Translation: CASSILALDSYEQYF.

Only a few counts were recorded for this clonotype. The CDR3 sequence is CASSDGLAGEEYF. CDR3 DNA sequence: TGTGCCAGCAGCGATGGACTAGCGGGGGAGGAGTACTTC. The V and J genes are TRBV5-4 and TRBJ2-7; 13 positions agree with TRBD2. The CDR3 spans 13 residues. Germline V gene sequence: CDR1 SGHNT, CDR2 YYREEE (reference sequence). V was pared by 4 bases and J by 11 bases, with 6 bases of the junction left unmatched.

This clonotype occurred many times. This rearrangement joins TRBV7-3 to TRBJ2-2; 9 bases are a match to TRBD2. Germline values: CDR1 SGHTA, CDR2 FQGTGA. This CDR3 contains 17 residues. The ends lost 2 bases at V and 7 bases at J; junction bases unmatched: 11. CDR3 nucleotides: TGTGCCAGCAGCTTACTTTGGAGACTAGCGGTAGTCGGGGAGCTGTTTTTT. Amino acid sequence: CASSLLWRLAVVGELFF.

A single count supports this clonotype. This sequence may be a read error, since a much larger clone differs from it by one base. The J gene is TRBJ2-2, the V gene TRBV28; 7 positions match TRBD1. Germline V lookup: CDR1 MDHEN, CDR2 SYDVKM. The CDR3 is made up of 15 amino acids. This CDR3 reads CASSWRQGNTWELFF. CDR3 DNA sequence: TGTGCCAGCAGTTGGCGACAGGGAAACACCTGGGAGCTGTTTTTT. The full variable domain, rest sourced from reference TRBV28 and TRBJ2-2, is DVKVTQSSRYLVKRTGEKVFLECVQDMDHENMFWYRQDPGLGLRLIYFSYDVKMKEKGDIPEGYSVSREKKERFSLILESASTNQTSMYLCASSWRQGNTWELFFGEGSRLTVL.

This clonotype was seen repeatedly, ten times or more. V gene TRBV28 combines with J gene TRBJ2-1; 9 nucleotides align to TRBD2. V shed 5 bases and J 5 bases; nucleotides not matched to a gene: 10. CDR1 is MDHEN and CDR2 is SYDVKM in the germline V gene. The CDR3 is 16 amino acids. In DNA form, the CDR3 reads TGTGCCAGCAGTCCCGTTGTGATAGCGGGAGACAATGAGCAGTTCTTC. Translated, it gives CASSPVVIAGDNEQFF.

This clonotype was counted ten times or more. This chain uses TRBV2 with TRBJ1-1; D gene unclear. This CDR3 region has 10 residues. CDR1 SNHLY and CDR2 FYNNEI come from the germline V gene. V lost 3 bases, J lost 6 bases, and 2 bases lay in between. The CDR3 region is CASSDAEAFF. The CDR3 nucleotides read TGTGCCAGCAGTGATGCTGAAGCTTTCTTT.

This clonotype was recorded a few times. In DNA form, the CDR3 reads TGTGCCAGCAGCTTAGCAAATCAGGGGGCAGGGAACACTGAAGCTTTCTTT. Translation gives CASSLANQGAGNTEAFF. The V gene is TRBV11-2, the J gene TRBJ1-1; TRBD1 agrees at 8 bases. Germline V gene data show CDR1 as SGHAT and CDR2 as FQNNGV. With 1 base clipped from V and 1 base from J, the junction kept 8 bases outside the gene matches. The CDR3 extends over 17 amino acids.

The chain is built from TRBV9 and TRBJ2-6, with D possibly matching TRBD2 (5 bases). This CDR3 has 15 amino acids. Trimming pared 2 bases from V and 2 bases from J, leaving 8 bases between. The germline gives CDR1 SGDLS, CDR2 YYNGEE. The CDR3, as DNA: TGTGCCAGCAGCGTGACCGGGGCTGGGGCCAACGTCCTGACTTTC. Its translation: CASSVTGAGANVLTF.

This clonotype came up many times. CDR3 region: CATSGGTNEKLFF. Here the CDR3 DNA reads TGTGCCACCAGTGGGGGAACTAATGAAAAACTGTTTTTT. The chain couples TRBV24-1 to TRBJ1-4; D remains ambiguous. The germline V gene encodes CDR1 KGHDR and CDR2 SFDVKD. V shed 5 bases and J shed 1 base, with 4 bases lying between them. This CDR3 contains 13 residues.

This clonotype showed up many times. V usage is TRBV7-9 and J usage is TRBJ2-1; 7 positions agree with TRBD2. Germline lookup yields CDR1 SEHNR and CDR2 FQNEAQ (reference sequence). The CDR3 runs to 14 residues. Unmatched junction bases numbered 3, after V lost 0 bases and J lost 7 bases. The CDR3 DNA follows: TGTGCCAGCAGCTTAGCGGGGAGGGGAAATGAGCAGTTCTTC. Translated: CASSLAGRGNEQFF.

The table lists this clonotype with many counts. V is TRBV30 and J is TRBJ1-4; no reliable D call. V was trimmed by 1 base and J by 7 bases, leaving 16 bases between them. The CDR3 extends over 15 amino acids. CDR1 GTSNPN and CDR2 SVGIG come from the germline V gene (reference sequence). CDR3 sequence: CAWSDSGPAGEKLFF. The CDR3 DNA reads TGTGCCTGGAGTGATTCCGGCCCAGCAGGTGAAAAACTGTTTTTT.

This clonotype was seen repeatedly, ten times or more. The CDR3 sequence is CASSFNPMGQETQYF. DNA of the CDR3: TGTGCCAGCAGTTTTAACCCTATGGGTCAGGAGACCCAGTACTTC. V is TRBV27 and J is TRBJ2-5; D gene unclear. Germline-derived CDR1 and CDR2 are MNHEY and SMNVEV (reference sequence). V shed 3 bases and J shed 5 bases, with 16 bases lying between them. The CDR3 is 15 amino acids.

The CDR3 bases are TGTGCCAGTAGTCTACGGGACACCCCTCCCTACACCTTC. Protein product: CASSLRDTPPYTF. The chain joins TRBV19 to TRBJ1-2; TRBD1 might be the D (6 bases). V was pared by 5 bases and J by 10 bases, with 17 bases between. This CDR3 spans 13 amino acids. Germline CDR1 and CDR2: LNHDA and SQIVND (reference sequence).